The source of this T cell receptor (beta chain) is a study of T cells in Graves' hyperthyroidism and ophthalmopathy. What was amplified from RNA transcripts were TCR beta CDR3 regions. The primer set for the first-round RT-PCR of the TCR CDR3 was HTBI. TCRdb called the multiplex PCR reads again in MiXCR, with one record for every CDR3 protein. The table shows some 600,000 distinct CDR3 sequences, with around 45% occurring only once. This clonotype came up once. The source material was peripheral blood or thyroid tissue (not recorded which). This TCR was sampled from a young woman with Graves' hyperthyroidism.

CDR3 nucleotides: TGTGCCATCAGTGCTATCTACTCGGGGACCTACGAGCAGTACTTC. The encoded protein is CAISAIYSGTYEQYF. The chain combines TRBV10-3 with TRBJ2-7; D is perhaps TRBD2 (5 bases). V was pared by 4 bases and J by 2 bases, with 15 bases between. CDR1 is ENHRY and CDR2 is SYGVKD in the germline V gene. The CDR3 sequence is 15 residues long.